A selection of T cell receptor beta chains follows, all from one sample in a study of cytotoxic CD8 clonotypes in ibrutinib-treated CLL. Sequencing used immunoSEQ multiplex PCR; TCRdb keeps in-frame clones, though not all of them. This sample has about 44,000 clones, with 60% to 80% found just once. The sequenced sample was PBMCs, obtained after 12 months of ibrutinib treatment. Receptor source: a human donor with chronic lymphocytic leukemia. The CDR3 runs from the conserved cysteine through the conserved F or W. Fields, in order: V gene, D gene, J gene, clone size, CDR3 protein, CDR3 DNA. D genes are given only for firm matches. Clone size is shown for a subset of rows, as once, few, many or a class of expanded clone.

TRBV11-2	TRBD1	TRBJ1-1	.	CASSPRAGGSNTEAFF	TGTGCCAGCAGCCCGCGGGCAGGGGGCTCGAACACTGAAGCTTTCTTT
TRBV27	.	TRBJ2-1	.	CASSLTLLDDEQFF	TGTGCCAGCAGTTTAACACTACTTGACGATGAGCAGTTCTTC
TRBV19	.	TRBJ2-1	once	CASREGNEQFF	TGTGCCAGTAGAGAGGGTAATGAGCAGTTCTTC
TRBV5-4	TRBD2	TRBJ2-2	.	CASVSGGEVTGELFF	TGTGCCAGTGTTAGCGGGGGGGAAGTCACCGGGGAGCTGTTTTTT
TRBV14	TRBD2	TRBJ2-3	.	CASNIAGGTDTQYF	TGTGCCAGCAATATAGCGGGGGGCACAGATACGCAGTATTTT
TRBV4-1	.	TRBJ2-7	.	CASSQEGAGPLSYEQYF	TGCGCCAGCAGCCAAGAGGGAGCAGGGCCCCTCTCCTACGAGCAGTACTTC
TRBV28	.	TRBJ2-5	.	CASSEIQETQYF	TGTGCCAGCAGTGAAATACAAGAGACCCAGTACTTC
TRBV28	TRBD1	TRBJ1-5	.	CASLDRTYSNQPQHF	TGTGCCAGCTTGGACAGGACATATAGCAATCAGCCCCAGCATTTT
TRBV20-1	TRBD2	TRBJ2-1	.	CSADPTSGQFF	TGCAGTGCGGACCCGACTAGCGGGCAGTTCTTC
TRBV28	TRBD1	TRBJ2-2	.	CASSTTGLYTGELFF	TGTGCCAGCAGCACGACAGGGTTGTACACCGGGGAGCTGTTTTTT
TRBV11-2	.	TRBJ2-5	.	CASSLDQQETQYF	TGTGCCAGCAGCTTAGATCAACAAGAGACCCAGTACTTC
TRBV7-6	.	TRBJ1-3	.	CASSLVGQGPTSSGNTIYF	TGTGCCAGCAGCTTAGTAGGGCAGGGCCCCACCTCGTCTGGAAACACCATATATTTT
TRBV29-1	.	TRBJ2-5	.	CSVRDLKIPGETQYF	TGCAGCGTGAGGGACTTAAAAATACCGGGGGAGACCCAGTACTTC
TRBV4-2	TRBD1	TRBJ1-4	once	CASSQALGQGATNEKLFF	TGTGCCAGCAGCCAAGCATTAGGACAGGGCGCAACTAATGAAAAACTGTTTTTT
TRBV5-1	TRBD2	TRBJ2-5	.	CASSLGRTSGVHHTRETQYF	TGCGCCAGCAGCTTGGGCCGGACTAGCGGGGTCCACCATACCCGAGAGACCCAGTACTTC
TRBV13	.	TRBJ2-7	.	CASSLAYEQYF	TGTGCCAGCAGCTTAGCTTACGAGCAGTACTTC
TRBV6-5	.	TRBJ1-1	.	CASSPRTGNTEAFF	TGTGCCAGCAGTCCGCGGACGGGAAACACTGAAGCTTTCTTT
TRBV5-1	TRBD1	TRBJ2-7	.	CASSITGTGFGYEQYF	TGCGCCAGCAGCATAACCGGGACAGGATTCGGGTACGAGCAGTACTTC
TRBV6-1	.	TRBJ1-5	.	CASSEIGRAQHF	TGTGCCAGCAGTGAAATTGGAAGGGCCCAGCATTTT
TRBV6-5	.	TRBJ2-7	few	CASRPGTGSSYEQYF	TGTGCCAGCAGGCCCGGGACGGGTAGCTCCTACGAGCAGTACTTC
TRBV6-1	.	TRBJ1-1	few	CASSPVGFTEAFF	TGTGCCAGCAGCCCGGTGGGATTTACTGAAGCTTTCTTT